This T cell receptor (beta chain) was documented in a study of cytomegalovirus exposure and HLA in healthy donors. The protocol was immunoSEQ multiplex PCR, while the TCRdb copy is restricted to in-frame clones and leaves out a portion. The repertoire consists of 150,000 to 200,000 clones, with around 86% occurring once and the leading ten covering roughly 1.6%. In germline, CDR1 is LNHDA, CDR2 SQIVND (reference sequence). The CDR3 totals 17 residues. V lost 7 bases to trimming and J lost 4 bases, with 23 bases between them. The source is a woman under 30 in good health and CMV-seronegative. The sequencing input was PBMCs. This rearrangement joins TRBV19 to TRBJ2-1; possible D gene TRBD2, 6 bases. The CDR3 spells CASTTPGFLADYNEQFF. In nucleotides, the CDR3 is TGTGCCAGTACCACCCCAGGGTTTTTAGCGGATTACAATGAGCAGTTCTTC.